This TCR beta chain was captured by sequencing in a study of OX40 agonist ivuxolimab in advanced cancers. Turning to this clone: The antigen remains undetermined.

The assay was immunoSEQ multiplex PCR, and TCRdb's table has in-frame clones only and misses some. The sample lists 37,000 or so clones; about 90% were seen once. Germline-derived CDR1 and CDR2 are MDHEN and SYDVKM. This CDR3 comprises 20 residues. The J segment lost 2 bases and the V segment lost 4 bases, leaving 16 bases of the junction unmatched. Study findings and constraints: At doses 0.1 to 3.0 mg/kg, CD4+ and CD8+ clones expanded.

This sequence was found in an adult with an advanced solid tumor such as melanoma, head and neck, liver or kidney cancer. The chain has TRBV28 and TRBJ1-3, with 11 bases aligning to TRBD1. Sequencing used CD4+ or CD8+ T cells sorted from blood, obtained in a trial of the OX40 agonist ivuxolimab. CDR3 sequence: CASSSIIRTGGVFAGNTIYF. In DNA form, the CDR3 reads TGTGCCAGCAGTTCAATCATCCGGACAGGGGGCGTATTTGCTGGAAACACCATATATTTT.